These 20 T cell receptor beta chains originate from one sample sequenced in a study of T cell changes during pregnancy in multiple sclerosis. The assay was immunoSEQ multiplex PCR, and TCRdb's table has in-frame clones only and misses some. This table has tens of thousands of clones, roughly nine tenths appearing once. The specimen comprised CD4+ T cells from peripheral blood mononuclear cells, sampled in the third trimester of pregnancy. The receptors come from a female donor in good health, enrolled as a control in a pregnancy study.

V is TRBV6-1 and J is TRBJ1-4; 8 bases map to TRBD1. This CDR3 has 14 residues. CDR1 MNHNS and CDR2 SASEGT come from the germline V gene. The V and J ends lost 5 bases and 6 bases, in that order; junction bases with no gene match: 5. The chain's CDR3 is CASSFGQGDEKLFF. In DNA, the CDR3 is TGTGCCAGCAGTTTTGGACAGGGCGATGAAAAACTGTTTTTT.

The chain uses TRBV6-5 and TRBJ1-2; 7 bases fit TRBD1. Germline trimming cut 0 bases from V and 6 bases from J; bases unmatched to any gene: 7. This CDR3 comprises 15 residues. Per the germline V gene, CDR1 is MNHEY and CDR2 is SVGAGI. The CDR3 reads CASSYSISRGDGYTF. The CDR3 DNA reads TGTGCCAGCAGTTACTCGATAAGCAGGGGGGATGGCTACACCTTC.

The V call is TRBV19, the J call TRBJ1-1; 7 nucleotides align to TRBD1. The CDR3 has 16 amino acids. The ends lost 0 bases at V and 3 bases at J; junction bases unmatched: 7. Germline CDR1 reads LNHDA; CDR2 reads SQIVND (reference sequence). CDR3: CASSIDPDRRYTEAFF. CDR3 DNA sequence: TGTGCCAGTAGTATAGATCCGGACAGGCGATACACTGAAGCTTTCTTT.

V and J are TRBV7-9 and TRBJ1-1; unclear D gene. V was trimmed by 0 bases and J by 0 bases, leaving 11 bases between them. The germline CDR1 and CDR2 sequences are SEHNR and FQNEAQ (reference sequence). The CDR3 sequence is 16 residues long. DNA for the CDR3: TGTGCCAGCAGCTTAGCGCAAGGCGGGCTGAACACTGAAGCTTTCTTT. Encoded protein: CASSLAQGGLNTEAFF.

The genes are TRBV30 and TRBJ1-1; no clear D gene. The V and J ends lost 3 bases and 4 bases respectively, with 12 bases between them. The CDR3 is made up of 13 amino acids. Germline loops: CDR1 GTSNPN, CDR2 SVGIG (reference sequence). CDR3 DNA sequence: TGTGCCTGGAGCCCGAACACGGGCACTGAAGCTTTCTTT. Translation: CAWSPNTGTEAFF.

The chain uses TRBV18 and TRBJ2-7; weak D call: TRBD1 (7 bases). Per germline, CDR1 KGHSH and CDR2 LQKENI. This CDR3 has 15 residues. The ends were cut back, 0 bases at V and 4 bases at J, with 13 bases in the middle. The CDR3 loop is CASSPPRQGGYEQYF. In DNA form, the CDR3 reads TGTGCCAGCTCACCACCCCGACAGGGAGGATACGAGCAGTACTTC.

The chain carries TRBV7-9 and TRBJ2-1, with 8 bases aligning to TRBD2. This CDR3 has 15 residues. J gave up 4 bases and V 5 bases, and 7 bases lay outside the gene matches. CDR1 and CDR2 (germline): SEHNR, FQNEAQ (reference sequence). The CDR3 loop reads CASSPSGGEYNEQFF. The DNA of the CDR3 is TGTGCCAGCAGCCCTTCCGGGGGGGAGTACAATGAGCAGTTCTTC.

V usage is TRBV23-1 and J usage is TRBJ2-7, with a possible D match to TRBD1 (6 bases). TRBV23-1 is classed as an ORF, of uncertain function. The ends were cut back, 4 bases at V and 3 bases at J, with 10 bases in the middle. CDR3 size: 13 residues. The CDR3 DNA is TGCGCCAGCAGTCGTAAGGGGGACTACGAGCAGTACTTC. Translation gives CASSRKGDYEQYF.

J is TRBJ2-3 and V is TRBV11-3; 8 positions agree with TRBD1. V shed 6 bases, J shed 3 bases, and the junction held 11 bases outside the gene matches. Germline values: CDR1 SGHNT, CDR2 YENEEA. This CDR3 region has 16 residues. The CDR3 DNA follows: TGTGCCAGCAGTTCGTCGACAGGGGCTAGAACAGATACGCAGTATTTT. Amino acids: CASSSSTGARTDTQYF.

This clone has a handful of counts. CDR3 protein: CASSFWQSGDTEAFF. In DNA, the CDR3 is TGTGCCAGCAGCTTTTGGCAAAGCGGGGACACTGAAGCTTTCTTT. The chain employs TRBV7-2 and TRBJ1-1; D gene unclear. Trimming removed 3 bases from V and 3 bases from J, with 14 bases in between. Germline V gene sequence: CDR1 SGHTA, CDR2 FQGNSA. The CDR3 extends over 15 amino acids.

The chain uses TRBV7-3 and TRBJ2-3; D is perhaps TRBD2 (7 bases). CDR1 is SGHTA and CDR2 is FQGTGA in the germline V gene. This CDR3 has 17 residues. Deletions cut 5 bases from V and 1 base from J, with 19 bases between. The CDR3 loop is CASSRLASGAGTDTQYF. DNA of the CDR3: TGTGCCAGCAGCCGACTAGCCTCGGGGGCCGGCACAGATACGCAGTATTTT.

CDR3: CASSVRTGAYGYTF. Here the CDR3 DNA reads TGTGCCAGCAGTGTGAGGACAGGGGCCTATGGCTACACCTTC. The gene calls are TRBV2 and TRBJ1-2; 9 nucleotides agree with TRBD1. CDR1 is SNHLY, CDR2 FYNNEI, per germline. The CDR3 sequence is 14 residues long. After removal of 4 bases from V and 4 bases from J, the junction contained 4 bases not matched to a gene.

This clone came up once. The V and J genes are TRBV19 and TRBJ2-4; TRBD2 matches 11 bases. The germline V gene encodes CDR1 LNHDA and CDR2 SQIVND (reference sequence). The V gene end was trimmed by 5 bases and the J gene end by 7 bases; junction bases not matched to a gene: 4. The CDR3 is 14 residues long. The CDR3 is CASSFSGGGNIQYF. The CDR3 DNA sequence: TGTGCCAGTAGTTTTAGCGGGGGGGGGAACATTCAGTACTTC.

This sequence joins TRBV2 and TRBJ1-4; D unresolved. Trimming left V 6 bases short and J 10 bases short, with 21 bases between. The CDR3 loop spans 15 amino acids. Per the germline V gene, CDR1 is SNHLY and CDR2 is FYNNEI. CDR3 sequence: CASRGRATLMSKLFF. CDR3 coding DNA: TGTGCCAGCAGGGGGAGGGCGACCCTAATGTCAAAACTGTTTTTT.

This chain links TRBV7-3 with TRBJ1-1; no clear D. CDR1 and CDR2 from the germline V gene are SGHTA and FQGTGA. V dropped 2 bases and J dropped 5 bases, with 9 bases sitting between them. This CDR3 contains 13 residues. The CDR3 sequence: CASSLYEVTEAFF. CDR3 DNA: TGTGCCAGCAGCTTATATGAGGTTACTGAAGCTTTCTTT.

This chain links TRBV12-5 with TRBJ2-1; a possible D gene is TRBD1 (6 bases). Germline-derived CDR1 and CDR2 are LGHNT and FRNRAP. The CDR3 loop spans 16 amino acids. V was trimmed by 2 bases and J by 7 bases, leaving 18 bases between them. CDR3 region: CASGLYQGRRRNEQFF. DNA of the CDR3: TGTGCTAGTGGTTTGTATCAGGGGCGACGACGAAATGAGCAGTTCTTC.

The rearrangement uses TRBV9 and TRBJ2-1; 7 bases are a match to TRBD2. After removal of 3 bases from V and 9 bases from J, the junction contained 12 bases not matched to a gene. Per germline, CDR1 SGDLS and CDR2 YYNGEE. The CDR3 length is 15 residues. CDR3 sequence (DNA): TGTGCCAGCAGCGATGGACTAGGATTTGATGCTGAGCAGTTCTTC. This translates into CASSDGLGFDAEQFF.

The rearrangement links TRBV7-3 to TRBJ1-1, with 9 positions matching TRBD1. The germline CDR1 and CDR2 sequences are SGHTA and FQGTGA. V lost 4 bases, J lost 8 bases, and 11 bases stayed unmatched. The CDR3 runs to 15 residues. The DNA for the CDR3 is TGTGCCAGCAGCTCGACAGGGGGTCAACGACGAGAAGCTTTCTTT. Translated: CASSSTGGQRREAFF.

The chain is built from TRBV30 and TRBJ1-2; D is ambiguous. The CDR3 has 13 residues. Germline V gives CDR1 GTSNPN, CDR2 SVGIG (reference sequence). The V gene lost 3 bases and the J gene lost 0 bases, with 8 bases spanning the gap. The DNA of the CDR3 is TGTGCCTGGAGGCCAGAAGCTAACTATGGCTACACCTTC. Translating gives CAWRPEANYGYTF. The full variable domain, in which reference TRBV30 and TRBJ1-2 provide the parts outside the CDR3, is SQTIHQWPATLVQPVGSPLSLECTVEGTSNPNLYWYRQAAGRGLQLLFYSVGIGQISSEVPQNLSASRPQDRQFILSSKKLLLSDSGFYLCAWRPEANYGYTFGSGTRLTVV.

The V call is TRBV7-3, the J call TRBJ2-1; 7 bases align to TRBD1. The CDR3 sequence is 15 residues long. The germline V gene has CDR1 SGHTA and CDR2 FQGTGA. With V trimmed by 5 bases and J by 4 bases, 8 bases remained unmatched. This chain's CDR3 is CASSPSGQRYNEQFF. The DNA for the CDR3 is TGTGCCAGCAGCCCTTCGGGACAGCGATACAATGAGCAGTTCTTC.